This T cell receptor (beta chain) was obtained from a study of cytomegalovirus exposure and HLA in healthy donors. Study summary: For the approximately 390 genotyped donors, about 81% fell within the Caucasian-associated ancestry cluster.

Whole-study results and caveats: Sequencing artifact likely explains a cluster of highly shared sequence variants. Rare TCR sequences dominated, though some public TCRs recurred in many donors. Reports credit the classifier with highly specific, highly sensitive diagnosis of cytomegalovirus status.

The PCR had 60 Vbeta and 13 Jbeta primers. Profiled with immunoSEQ multiplex PCR; TCRdb holds only in-frame clones, not every one. This table holds around 150,000 clones, more than 60% found once. A word on this clone: Its target is unknown.

This CDR3 spans 17 amino acids. The trim removed 2 bases at V and 2 bases at J, leaving 9 bases unmatched. In germline, CDR1 is KGHSY, CDR2 FQNENV. The clonotype was recovered from a man aged 40-49 years in good health and CMV-seronegative. Sequenced material: PBMCs. The chain couples TRBV16 to TRBJ2-7; the match to TRBD1 covers 10 bases. The CDR3 region is CASSQRSWTGGTYEQYF. The CDR3 nucleotides are TGTGCCAGCAGCCAAAGGTCTTGGACAGGGGGGACCTACGAGCAGTACTTC.